A selection of T cell receptor beta chains follows, all from one sample in a study of prognosis after radiotherapy for stage I lung cancer. Via MiXCR, TCRdb re-called the multiplex PCR reads, giving one row per CDR3 protein. The sample holds about 27,000 distinct CDR3 sequences, about 30% seen once. This specimen was PBMCs, taken before or after stereotactic body radiation therapy (not recorded which). These receptors came from a donor of 50 years or more with non-small cell lung cancer. Both conserved end residues are part of each CDR3. Each record gives: J gene, clone size, V gene, D gene, CDR3 DNA, CDR3 protein. A D gene is named only where the DNA matches it firmly. The size field is filled for only some rows; it gives once, few, many or a size class.

>TRBJ2-7|many|TRBV7-3|NA
TGTGCCAGCAGCTTACTAACCGGAGGTGAGCAGTACTTC
CASSLLTGGEQYF
>TRBJ1-4|many|TRBV7-9|NA
TGTGCCAGCAGCCTCGGGCTTAATGAAAAACTGTTTTTT
CASSLGLNEKLFF
>TRBJ2-1|many|TRBV5-1|NA
TGCGCCAGCAGTACAGGGCAGCTGAAGTACAATGAGCAGTTCTTC
CASSTGQLKYNEQFF
>TRBJ1-2|medium-sized|TRBV2|NA
TGTGCCAGCAGTGAAGCGCAGGGCCTCTACTATGGCTACACCTTC
CASSEAQGLYYGYTF
>TRBJ1-5|many|TRBV3-1|NA
TGTGCCAGCAGCCATTCTCCAGGTTCAAATCAGCCCCAGCATTTT
CASSHSPGSNQPQHF
>TRBJ2-7|NA|TRBV10-3|NA
TGTGCCATCAGGCAGGGTATGGAGGACGAGCAGTACTTC
CAIRQGMEDEQYF
>TRBJ1-5|NA|TRBV2|TRBD1
TGTGCCAGCATCCAAACAGGGGAGGGTCAGCCCCAGCATTTT
CASIQTGEGQPQHF
>TRBJ1-3|hyperexpanded|TRBV2|NA
TGTGCCAGCAGACTGGCTGGGATAGGGGACACCATATATTTT
CASRLAGIGDTIYF
>TRBJ2-7|many|TRBV6-1|NA
TGTGCCAGCAACCAGGACTCCTACGAGCAGTACTTC
CASNQDSYEQYF
>TRBJ2-1|NA|TRBV7-8|NA
TGTGCCAGCAGCTCTCTGACATGCCCACACAATGAGCAGTTCTTC
CASSSLTCPHNEQFF
>TRBJ1-4|many|TRBV28|TRBD1
TGTGCCAGCAGTCACGGACAGGGGTACGCAACTAATGAAAAACTGTTTTTT
CASSHGQGYATNEKLFF
>TRBJ2-7|many|TRBV5-8|NA
TGTGCCACTTCCCCTTTGTACGAGCAGTACTTC
CATSPLYEQYF
>TRBJ2-7|NA|TRBV11-2|TRBD1
TGTGCCAGCAGCTTAGCTTTACAGGGGGCCCACGAGCAGTACTTC
CASSLALQGAHEQYF
>TRBJ2-7|few|TRBV28|NA
TGTGCCAGCAGTTCGGCCCCCTTATACTACGAGCAGTACTTC
CASSSAPLYYEQYF
>TRBJ1-2|many|TRBV30|TRBD1
TGTGCCTTCGGATACCGGGACAGGGGACCGGAGGGTGGCTACACCTTC
CAFGYRDRGPEGGYTF
>TRBJ1-5|many|TRBV12-3/TRBV12-4|NA
TGTGCCAGCAGTGCGGACACCCTTAATCAGCCCCAGCATTTT
CASSADTLNQPQHF
>TRBJ1-5|many|TRBV2|TRBD1
TGTGCCAGCAGTGATGGGACAGGTACGATTCAGCCCCAGCATTTT
CASSDGTGTIQPQHF
>TRBJ2-7|many|TRBV9|NA
TGTGCCAGCAGCGTAGAACAGGGTTACGAGCAGTACTTC
CASSVEQGYEQYF
>TRBJ2-7|many|TRBV12-5|NA
TGTGCTAGTGGTTTGCCTTACTACAGGGTGGCATCCTACGAGCAGTACTTC
CASGLPYYRVASYEQYF
>TRBJ2-1|many|TRBV10-3|NA
TGTGCCATCAGTGAGGGTGCCTATGGTGAGCAGTTCTTC
CAISEGAYGEQFF
>TRBJ2-2|few|TRBV12-5|NA
TGTGCTAGTGGTTGGGTAGGGCAGGCGTTCACCGGGGAGCTGTTTTTT
CASGWVGQAFTGELFF
>TRBJ2-5|few|TRBV9|NA
TGTGCCAGCAGCGTCACGAAGGAAGAGACCCAGTACTTC
CASSVTKEETQYF
>TRBJ1-2|many|TRBV5-1|NA
TGCGCCCGCAGCTTAAGTCAAAACTATGGCTACACCTTC
CARSLSQNYGYTF
>TRBJ1-2|many|TRBV6-5|TRBD1
TGTGCCAGCAGTTACCCAGGACAGGCGGGCGGCTACACCTTC
CASSYPGQAGGYTF
>TRBJ1-5|many|TRBV20-1|NA
TGCAGTGCTAGTAACCCACATAGCAATCAGCCCCAGCATTTT
CSASNPHSNQPQHF
>TRBJ1-1|many|TRBV5-1|NA
TGCGCCAGCAGTGCCCTGGACAGCACCACTGAAGCTTTCTTT
CASSALDSTTEAFF